A single sample gave rise to the 25 T cell receptor beta chains below, sequenced in a study of T cell responses to AZD1222 COVID-19 vaccine. TCRdb's table, derived via immunoSEQ multiplex PCR, lists solely in-frame clones and lacks some. The sample consists of some 140,000 clones, about 80% of them appearing once. Sequenced material: peripheral blood, taken on day 0 of AZD1222 vaccination. The receptors were sampled from an adult in good health.

This clone was detected only a few times. This rearrangement joins TRBV3-1 (or the pseudogene TRBV3-2) to TRBJ1-5; D is undetermined. CDR1 is LGHDT and CDR2 is YNNKEL in the germline V gene (reference sequence). V lost 0 bases, J lost 7 bases, and 10 bases lay in between. The CDR3 extends over 14 amino acids. CDR3 amino acids: CASSQDSGRQPQHF. In DNA form, the CDR3 reads TGTGCCAGCAGCCAAGATTCGGGGAGGCAGCCCCAGCATTTT.

A single count supports this clone. The rearrangement joins TRBV10-3 to TRBJ1-1; D may be TRBD1 (5 bases). The CDR3 consists of 13 residues. Trimming left V 10 bases short and J 2 bases short, with 14 bases between. From germline, CDR1 is ENHRY and CDR2 SYGVKD. The CDR3 DNA follows: TGTGCCACACACCTTGGGGGAAACACTGAAGCTTTCTTT. It specifies CATHLGGNTEAFF.

The chain recombines TRBV3-1 (or the pseudogene TRBV3-2) with TRBJ2-3, with 8 bases lining up with TRBD2. After removal of 1 base from V and 5 bases from J, the junction contained 5 bases not matched to a gene. Germline V gene lookup returns CDR1 LGHDT and CDR2 YNNKEL (reference sequence). The CDR3 has 15 residues. The CDR3 reads CASSQAGGHGDTQYF. The CDR3 DNA is TGTGCCAGCAGCCAAGCGGGGGGGCATGGAGATACGCAGTATTTT.

This clone was recorded once. The chain uses TRBV29-1 and TRBJ1-4; unclear D gene. The CDR3 has 15 residues. Germline CDR1 reads SQVTM; CDR2 reads ANQGSEA. V lost 4 bases and J 0 bases, leaving 12 bases between the germline ends. CDR3 amino acids: CSVADGRTTNEKLFF. The CDR3 DNA reads as TGCAGCGTTGCCGACGGGAGAACAACTAATGAAAAACTGTTTTTT. Complete variable domain (other parts from reference TRBV29-1 and TRBJ1-4): SAVISQKPSRDICQRGTSLTIQCQVDSQVTMMFWYRQQPGQSLTLIATANQGSEATYESGFVIDKFPISRPNLTFSTLTVSNMSPEDSSIYLCSVADGRTTNEKLFFGSGTQLSVL.

The CDR3 nucleotides are TGCGCCAGCAGCCTAACGACAGTCACAGATACGCAGTATTTT. It translates to CASSLTTVTDTQYF. The chain has TRBV5-1 and TRBJ2-3; a possible D gene is TRBD1 (5 bases). The CDR3 has 14 amino acids. Germline values: CDR1 SGHRS, CDR2 YFSETQ. V was clipped by 4 bases and J by 2 bases, with 11 bases between them.

The chain combines TRBV6-1 with TRBJ1-6; possible D gene TRBD1, 6 bases. CDR3 size: 19 residues. V lost 0 bases and J lost 1, with 16 bases in between. The germline CDR1 and CDR2 sequences are MNHNS and SASEGT. This chain's CDR3 is CASSEAFRGSGSYNSPLHF. The CDR3 nucleotides are TGTGCCAGCAGTGAAGCTTTCAGGGGAAGTGGGTCCTATAATTCACCCCTCCACTTT.

CDR3 sequence reads: CASTIPTGLGNTIYF. The DNA of the CDR3 is TGTGCCAGCACCATCCCCACAGGGTTAGGAAACACCATATATTTT. The rearrangement uses TRBV2 and TRBJ1-3; maybe TRBD1 (6 bases). V lost 7 bases and J 4 bases, leaving 17 bases between the germline ends. The CDR3 contains 15 residues. Germline assignment: CDR1 SNHLY and CDR2 FYNNEI.

The chain employs TRBV3-1 (or the pseudogene TRBV3-2) and TRBJ2-1; either TRBD1 or TRBD2 may supply D (5 bases each). The CDR3 extends over 14 amino acids. Trimming removed 4 bases from V and 7 bases from J, with 14 bases in between. Germline CDR1 reads LGHDT; CDR2 reads YNNKEL (reference sequence). CDR3 loop: CASSLLGPKNEQFF. The CDR3 DNA reads as TGTGCCAGCAGCCTCCTGGGACCGAAAAATGAGCAGTTCTTC.

For the CDR3, the DNA is TGCGCCAGCAGCGGATCAGGGGGAAATGTGGCCGGGGAGCTGTTTTTT. This sequence encodes CASSGSGGNVAGELFF. V usage is TRBV5-1 and J usage is TRBJ2-2; 7 bases are shared with TRBD1. The trim removed 4 bases at V and 6 bases at J, leaving 12 bases unmatched. This CDR3 spans 16 amino acids. Per germline, CDR1 SGHRS and CDR2 YFSETQ.

The chain combines TRBV5-1 with TRBJ1-3; 8 bases align to TRBD1. With V trimmed by 8 bases and J by 4 bases, 5 bases remained unmatched. CDR3 length: 13 amino acids. CDR1 and CDR2 from the germline V gene are SGHRS and YFSETQ. The CDR3 is CASKQGEGNTIYF. The DNA for the CDR3 is TGCGCCAGTAAACAGGGGGAAGGAAACACCATATATTTT.

The CDR3 DNA sequence: TGTGCCAGCAGCGTCATGGGGGAGGGTGAAAAACTGTTTTTT. As protein: CASSVMGEGEKLFF. The V gene is TRBV9, the J gene TRBJ1-4; tentative D call: TRBD1 (5 bases). The CDR3 is made up of 14 amino acids. V gave up 2 bases and J gave up 7 bases, with 12 bases separating them. From germline, CDR1 is SGDLS and CDR2 YYNGEE.

The rearrangement uses TRBV19 and TRBJ1-5, with 7 bases that match TRBD1. V dropped 0 bases and J dropped 4; count of bases not matched to a gene: 0. Looked up from germline, CDR1 is LNHDA and CDR2 is SQIVND (reference sequence). This CDR3 comprises 14 residues. In nucleotides, the CDR3 is TGTGCCAGTAGTATAGAGGGACAGAATCAGCCCCAGCATTTT. It yields the protein CASSIEGQNQPQHF. Full variable domain (remainder filled in from reference TRBV19 and TRBJ1-5): DGGITQSPKYLFRKEGQNVTLSCEQNLNHDAMYWYRQDPGQGLRLIYYSQIVNDFQKGDIAEGYSVSREKKESFPLTVTSAQKNPTAFYLCASSIEGQNQPQHFGDGTRLSIL.

The chain carries TRBV28 and TRBJ1-4, with TRBD1 as a possible D gene (5 bases). Germline loops: CDR1 MDHEN, CDR2 SYDVKM. The V gene lost 3 bases and the J gene lost 8 bases, with 13 bases spanning the gap. The CDR3 has 14 residues. Here the CDR3 reads CASSLGGGGEKLFF. CDR3 in DNA: TGTGCCAGCAGTTTGGGGGGGGGAGGCGAAAAACTGTTTTTT.

This chain joins TRBV5-1 and TRBJ2-7; D assignment may be TRBD1 or TRBD2 (6 bases each). The germline CDR1 and CDR2 sequences are SGHRS and YFSETQ. V was clipped by 2 bases and J by 2 bases, with 11 bases between them. CDR3 size: 14 residues. The DNA for the CDR3 is TGCGCCAGCAGCTTAAGGGGGGATCCCTACGAGCAGTACTTC. As protein: CASSLRGDPYEQYF.

This clone was detected a few times. The chain recombines TRBV5-1 with TRBJ1-4; the D gene is possibly TRBD1 (5 bases). Germline V gives CDR1 SGHRS, CDR2 YFSETQ. V lost 5 bases, J lost 1 base, and 12 bases lay in between. This CDR3 has 15 amino acids. In DNA form, the CDR3 reads TGCGCCAGCAGTCACTCCGGGGGAACTAATGAAAAACTGTTTTTT. Translation gives CASSHSGGTNEKLFF.

This rearrangement joins TRBV27 to TRBJ1-3, with D uncertain. Trimming pared 5 bases from V and 3 bases from J, leaving 11 bases between. There are 14 residues in the CDR3. The germline CDR1 and CDR2 sequences are MNHEY and SMNVEV (reference sequence). For the CDR3, the DNA is TGTGCCAGCAGTCCTCGCGCCGGTGGAAACACCATATATTTT. The encoded protein is CASSPRAGGNTIYF.

Notes on this clone: At one of its ends the junction is not consistent with the germline gene, which may arise from a read error. This same CDR3 is encoded by further DNA sequences in the sample. V usage is TRBV2 and J usage is TRBJ1-5; D unclear. This CDR3 has 14 residues. Germline values: CDR1 SNHLY, CDR2 FYNNEI. The CDR3 region is CASSEAAPNQPQHF. CDR3 DNA: TGTGCCAGCTCCGAGGCAGCCCCGAATCAGCCTCAGCATTTT.

The V call is TRBV27, the J call TRBJ1-1, with 7 bases that match TRBD1. Germline CDR1 reads MNHEY; CDR2 reads SMNVEV (reference sequence). V was pared by 8 bases and J by 8 bases, with 23 bases of the junction left unmatched. The CDR3 loop spans 17 amino acids. The CDR3 protein is CASWPGQRLPRTNEAFF. The DNA for the CDR3 is TGTGCCAGCTGGCCGGGACAGAGACTACCTAGGACTAACGAAGCTTTCTTT.

This chain links TRBV6-5 with TRBJ1-3; TRBD1 is a possible D gene (6 bases). V shed 8 bases and J shed 3 bases, with 17 bases lying between them. The germline V gene has CDR1 MNHEY and CDR2 SVGAGI. This CDR3 comprises 15 residues. Here the CDR3 reads CASRTSGVIGNTIYF. The DNA of the CDR3 is TGTGCCAGCCGGACCTCAGGGGTAATTGGAAACACCATATATTTT.

The chain links TRBV6-1 to TRBJ2-3; TRBD2 might be the D (6 bases). The V gene's germline CDR1 is MNHNS and CDR2 SASEGT. The CDR3 totals 14 residues. Deletions cut 1 base from V and 7 bases from J, with 12 bases between. CDR3 sequence reads: CASSEGSGVHTQYF. As DNA, the CDR3 is TGTGCCAGCAGTGAAGGGTCGGGGGTGCATACGCAGTATTTT.

In regard to this clone: Other DNA sequences in the same sample also yield this CDR3. V usage is TRBV12-3 or TRBV12-4 and J usage is TRBJ1-1; the D gene is possibly TRBD1 (5 bases). There are 13 residues in the CDR3. Deletions cut 6 bases from V and 4 bases from J, with 12 bases between. CDR3 DNA: TGTGCCAGCAGCCCGGGGGTGGGCACTGAAGCTTTCTTT. Translated, it gives CASSPGVGTEAFF.

The chain joins TRBV7-2 to TRBJ1-2; D remains unclear. Per germline, CDR1 SGHTA and CDR2 FQGNSA. The CDR3 is 12 residues long. V lost 5 bases, J lost 7 bases, and 11 bases lay in between. As DNA, the CDR3 is TGTGCCAGCAGCCTGGACCTGGGTGGCTACACCTTC. Translated, it gives CASSLDLGGYTF.

This clone was observed a handful of times. This chain connects TRBV27 to TRBJ1-5; D uncertain. Germline V gene data show CDR1 as MNHEY and CDR2 as SMNVEV (reference sequence). V shed 4 bases and J shed 7 bases, with 14 bases lying between them. The CDR3 loop spans 14 amino acids. This chain's CDR3 is CASSSGEGRQPQHF. The CDR3 DNA follows: TGTGCCAGCAGTTCCGGGGAGGGTAGACAGCCCCAGCATTTT.

The V and J genes are TRBV5-1 and TRBJ2-7, with D unresolved. CDR3 length equals 14 residues. Germline V lookup: CDR1 SGHRS, CDR2 YFSETQ. V dropped 2 bases and J dropped 5 bases, with 14 bases sitting between them. The CDR3 spells CASSLRSPSDEQYF. Written as DNA, the CDR3 is TGCGCCAGCAGCTTACGAAGTCCGTCCGACGAGCAGTACTTC. Full variable domain (missing parts from reference TRBV5-1 and TRBJ2-7): KAGVTQTPRYLIKTRGQQVTLSCSPISGHRSVSWYQQTPGQGLQFLFEYFSETQRNKGNFPGRFSGRQFSNSRSEMNVSTLELGDSALYLCASSLRSPSDEQYFGPGTRLTVT.

The rearrangement joins TRBV2 to TRBJ1-1; D gene unclear. This CDR3 spans 13 amino acids. Trimming took 3 bases from V and 5 from J, leaving 10 bases between them. Germline assignment: CDR1 SNHLY and CDR2 FYNNEI. Written as DNA, the CDR3 is TGTGCCAGCAGTGAGGCGGGGATGACTGAAGCTTTCTTT. Protein product: CASSEAGMTEAFF.